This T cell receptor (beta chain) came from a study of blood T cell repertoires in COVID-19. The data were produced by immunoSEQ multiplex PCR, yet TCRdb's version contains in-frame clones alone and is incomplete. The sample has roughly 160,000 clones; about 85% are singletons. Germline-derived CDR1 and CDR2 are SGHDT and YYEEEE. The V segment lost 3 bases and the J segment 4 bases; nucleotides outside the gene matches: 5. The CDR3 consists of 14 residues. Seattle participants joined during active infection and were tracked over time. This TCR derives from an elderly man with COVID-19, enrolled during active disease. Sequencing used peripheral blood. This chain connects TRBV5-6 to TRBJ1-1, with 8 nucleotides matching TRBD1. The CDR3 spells CASSSTGEGTEAFF. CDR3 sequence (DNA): TGTGCCAGCAGCTCGACAGGGGAGGGCACTGAAGCTTTCTTT.